The clone carrying this T cell receptor (beta chain) has ten or more counts. No antigen is known for it. This entry comes from a study of human T cells and chemical hapten exposure. Whole-study results and caveats: Patch test score was positively correlated with the counts of PT1 expanded TCRs.

TCRdb used MiXCR to reprocess the RACE reads, holding one entry per CDR3 protein. The sample yields 25,000 to 35,000 distinct CDR3 sequences, 5.8% seen once. The CDR3 has 14 amino acids. Trimming took 5 bases from V and 4 from J; bases not matched to a gene: 5. Looked up from germline, CDR1 is DFQATT and CDR2 is SNEGSKA (reference sequence). The time point here: patch test 3, about 24 weeks after DPC sensitization. Treatment: therapeutic diphenylcyclopropenone sensitization with weekly scalp DPC. This receptor was obtained from a man aged 25 to 40 with alopecia areata. Some clones in this sample may be carry-over from other donors' samples. The gene calls are TRBV20-1 and TRBJ1-4; 9 nucleotides align to TRBD1. The sequencing used whole blood, collected in connection with sensitization to the hapten diphenylcyclopropenone (DPC). CDR3 sequence: CSAGTGPINEKLFF. In nucleotides, the CDR3 is TGCAGTGCTGGGACAGGGCCTATTAATGAAAAACTGTTTTTT.